Listed below are T cell receptor beta chains from one sample, sequenced in a study of blood T cell repertoires in COVID-19. The protocol was immunoSEQ multiplex PCR, while the TCRdb copy is restricted to in-frame clones and leaves out a portion. Of fewer than 200,000 clones in the sample, more than 85% were seen once. Sequenced sample: PBMCs or T cells enriched from blood (not recorded which). The origin of the receptors is a human donor with acute COVID-19. The donor label of this sample is uncertain. CDR3s include the opening cysteine and the closing phenylalanine or tryptophan. A D gene is named only where the DNA matches it firmly. Clone size is shown for a subset of rows, as once, few, many or a class of expanded clone.

J gene: TRBJ2-7; D gene: TRBD1; V gene: TRBV18; clone size: NA; CDR3 protein: CASSPMGQLHYEQYF; CDR3 DNA: TGTGCCAGCTCACCAATGGGACAGCTCCACTACGAGCAGTACTTC
J gene: TRBJ2-7; D gene: TRBD1; V gene: TRBV7-9; clone size: NA; CDR3 protein: CASSSRTGPYEQYF; CDR3 DNA: TGTGCCAGCAGCTCCCGGACAGGACCCTACGAGCAGTACTTC
J gene: TRBJ2-3; D gene: TRBD1; V gene: TRBV11-3; clone size: NA; CDR3 protein: CASSLGQSTDTQYF; CDR3 DNA: TGTGCCAGCAGCTTGGGACAGAGCACAGATACGCAGTATTTT
J gene: TRBJ1-1; D gene: NA; V gene: TRBV13; clone size: NA; CDR3 protein: CASSLVGVNTEAFF; CDR3 DNA: TGTGCCAGCAGCTTAGTCGGAGTGAACACTGAAGCTTTCTTT
J gene: TRBJ2-2; D gene: TRBD2; V gene: TRBV7-8; clone size: once; CDR3 protein: CASSSNSGGANTGELFF; CDR3 DNA: TGTGCCAGCAGCTCCAATAGCGGGGGGGCAAACACCGGGGAGCTGTTTTTT
J gene: TRBJ2-4; D gene: NA; V gene: TRBV27; clone size: NA; CDR3 protein: CASSPRQAIAKNIQYF; CDR3 DNA: TGTGCCAGCAGCCCCCGACAGGCTATAGCCAAAAACATTCAGTACTTC
J gene: TRBJ1-1; D gene: TRBD1; V gene: TRBV5-6; clone size: NA; CDR3 protein: CASSPTPQGSTEAFF; CDR3 DNA: TGTGCCAGCAGCCCGACGCCACAGGGGTCCACTGAAGCTTTCTTT
J gene: TRBJ2-3; D gene: NA; V gene: TRBV2; clone size: NA; CDR3 protein: CASRLRDFDTDTQYF; CDR3 DNA: TGTGCCAGCAGACTCCGGGACTTTGACACAGATACGCAGTATTTT
J gene: TRBJ1-1; D gene: NA; V gene: TRBV5-6; clone size: NA; CDR3 protein: CASSRTGRTEAFF; CDR3 DNA: TGTGCCAGCAGCAGGACGGGAAGGACTGAAGCTTTCTTT
J gene: TRBJ1-1; D gene: NA; V gene: TRBV5-4; clone size: NA; CDR3 protein: CASSLAGVIDTEAFF; CDR3 DNA: TGTGCCAGCAGCTTGGCAGGGGTAATTGACACTGAAGCTTTCTTT
J gene: TRBJ1-1; D gene: NA; V gene: TRBV29-1; clone size: few; CDR3 protein: CSVDFQSNTEAFF; CDR3 DNA: TGCAGCGTTGATTTTCAATCGAACACTGAAGCTTTCTTT
J gene: TRBJ2-2; D gene: NA; V gene: TRBV5-1; clone size: NA; CDR3 protein: CASSLAQGGSGELFF; CDR3 DNA: TGCGCCAGCAGCTTGGCACAGGGAGGGTCCGGGGAGCTGTTTTTT
J gene: TRBJ1-5; D gene: NA; V gene: TRBV12-2; clone size: NA; CDR3 protein: CASRFKAGLANQPQHF; CDR3 DNA: TGTGCAAGTCGCTTCAAAGCAGGGTTAGCAAATCAGCCCCAGCATTTT
J gene: TRBJ1-1; D gene: TRBD1; V gene: TRBV10-3; clone size: NA; CDR3 protein: CAISEWGQGEAPNTEAFF; CDR3 DNA: TGTGCCATCAGTGAGTGGGGACAGGGAGAGGCGCCGAACACTGAAGCTTTCTTT
J gene: TRBJ2-5; D gene: TRBD1; V gene: TRBV4-1; clone size: NA; CDR3 protein: CASSQVGQGARETQYF; CDR3 DNA: TGCGCCAGCAGCCAAGTGGGACAGGGGGCGCGGGAGACCCAGTACTTC
J gene: TRBJ1-3; D gene: TRBD1; V gene: TRBV3-1/TRBV3-2; clone size: NA; CDR3 protein: CASSPGQFLSGNTIYF; CDR3 DNA: TGTGCCAGCAGCCCGGGACAGTTCCTCTCTGGAAACACCATATATTTT
J gene: TRBJ1-2; D gene: NA; V gene: TRBV11-2; clone size: NA; CDR3 protein: CASSSPREGHTF; CDR3 DNA: TGTGCCAGCAGCTCCCCGCGGGAAGGCCACACCTTC
J gene: TRBJ2-5; D gene: TRBD2; V gene: TRBV10-1; clone size: NA; CDR3 protein: CASSGGSGGQQETQYF; CDR3 DNA: TGCGCCAGCAGTGGCGGTAGCGGGGGCCAACAAGAGACCCAGTACTTC
J gene: TRBJ1-5; D gene: TRBD1; V gene: TRBV19; clone size: NA; CDR3 protein: CASSFRDSQNQPQHF; CDR3 DNA: TGTGCCAGTAGTTTCCGGGACAGTCAGAATCAGCCCCAGCATTTT
J gene: TRBJ1-2; D gene: NA; V gene: TRBV6-5; clone size: NA; CDR3 protein: CASSLAGAYGYTF; CDR3 DNA: TGTGCCAGCTCCTTGGCAGGGGCCTATGGCTACACCTTC
J gene: TRBJ1-1; D gene: NA; V gene: TRBV19; clone size: NA; CDR3 protein: CASSIQGGNTEAFF; CDR3 DNA: TGTGCCAGTAGTATTCAAGGGGGTAACACTGAAGCTTTCTTT
J gene: TRBJ1-3; D gene: NA; V gene: TRBV15; clone size: NA; CDR3 protein: CATSRAVPGNTIYF; CDR3 DNA: TGTGCCACCAGCAGGGCGGTCCCTGGAAACACCATATATTTT
J gene: TRBJ2-5; D gene: TRBD2; V gene: TRBV7-7; clone size: once; CDR3 protein: CASSPLAGDYGGETQYF; CDR3 DNA: TGTGCCAGCAGTCCCCTAGCGGGGGACTACGGGGGAGAGACCCAGTACTTC
J gene: TRBJ2-5; D gene: TRBD1; V gene: TRBV4-2; clone size: few; CDR3 protein: CASSQARTGHETQYF; CDR3 DNA: TGTGCCAGCAGCCAAGCCCGGACAGGGCACGAGACCCAGTACTTC
J gene: TRBJ2-1; D gene: TRBD2; V gene: TRBV20-1; clone size: NA; CDR3 protein: CSAPTSGEQFF; CDR3 DNA: TGCAGTGCTCCCACTAGCGGTGAGCAGTTCTTC
J gene: TRBJ2-1; D gene: NA; V gene: TRBV7-9; clone size: few; CDR3 protein: CASSTWGTEQFF; CDR3 DNA: TGTGCCAGCAGTACCTGGGGCACTGAGCAGTTCTTC
J gene: TRBJ2-7; D gene: TRBD2; V gene: TRBV30; clone size: NA; CDR3 protein: CAWSPLAAYEQYF; CDR3 DNA: TGTGCCTGGAGCCCACTAGCGGCCTACGAGCAGTACTTC
J gene: TRBJ1-3; D gene: NA; V gene: TRBV24-1; clone size: NA; CDR3 protein: CATSADTDTGYTIYF; CDR3 DNA: TGTGCCACCAGTGCTGATACCGACACAGGGTACACCATATATTTT